The source of this T cell receptor beta chain is a study of identical twins. Points from the study as a whole: Invariant cells of the MAIT and iNKT types might have partly distorted the zero-insertion analyses.

The CDR3 totals 17 residues. The germline gives CDR1 MNHEY, CDR2 SVGAGI. V lost 4 bases and J 0 bases, leaving 16 bases between the germline ends. With respect to this clonotype: The antigen remains undetermined.

In TCRdb, the 5' RACE reads were re-called with MiXCR into one record per CDR3 protein. This sample has some 240,000 distinct CDR3 sequences, with approximately 8.3% found just once. This same sample was also part of a study on yellow fever vaccine responses in identical twins.

This clonotype was sampled from a woman under 30 in good health. The chain employs TRBV6-5 and TRBJ2-1, with D possibly called TRBD1 or TRBD2 (6 bases each). The source material was CD8+ T cells sorted from blood. In nucleotides, the CDR3 is TGTGCCAGCAGTTCCGATCTCGGGGGCCCCTCCTACAATGAGCAGTTCTTC. Its protein is CASSSDLGGPSYNEQFF.